In this sample, the clone carrying this T cell receptor (beta chain) turned up a few times. This specimen belongs to a study of T-cell memory formation after mild COVID-19. TCRdb reprocessed the 5' RACE reads via MiXCR and lists one record per CDR3 protein. This table has around 200,000 distinct CDR3 sequences, approximately 30% appearing once. Germline V CDR1 and CDR2: DFQATT, SNEGSKA (reference sequence). The V end lost 0 bases, the J end lost 1 base, and 10 bases lay between the germline ends. CDR3 length: 15 residues. The sequencing input was PBMCs or a T cell subset sorted from them (not recorded which). J is TRBJ2-1 and V is TRBV20-1, with D uncertain. The clonotype originates from an adult woman who had mild COVID-19 (a few samples of this study predate the infection). Cell type and time point are not known. The CDR3 DNA is TGCAGTGCTAGAGATAGCCATTCGTCCTACAATGAGCAGTTCTTC. Amino acids: CSARDSHSSYNEQFF.